This T cell receptor beta chain was captured by sequencing in a study of T cells in Graves' hyperthyroidism and ophthalmopathy. Regions amplified from RNA transcripts were the TCR beta CDR3 regions. When the TCR CDR3 underwent first-round RT-PCR, the HTBI primer set was used. One entry per CDR3 protein, called by TCRdb with MiXCR from the multiplex PCR reads. In the table there are fewer than 550,000 distinct CDR3 sequences, around 14% of which are singletons. In its sample, this clonotype was seen once. The CDR3 extends over 16 amino acids. Between the trimmed V and J ends, which lost 6 bases and 7 bases, there was a span of 24 bases. Germline CDR1 SGHVS, CDR2 FQNEAQ.

V gene TRBV7-8 combines with J gene TRBJ1-1; no firm D call. Sequences were obtained from blood. This receptor was obtained from a woman between 18 and 29 years old with Graves' hyperthyroidism. CDR3: CASSYSNMPASHEAFF. The CDR3, as DNA: TGTGCCAGCAGTTACTCGAATATGCCCGCGTCGCATGAAGCTTTCTTT.